This is a list of T cell receptor beta chains from one sample in a study of T cell responses to AZD1222 COVID-19 vaccine. Repertoires were generated with immunoSEQ multiplex PCR, while TCRdb's copy carries only in-frame clones and drops some. Here the sample spans some 170,000 clones, approximately 91% being singletons. Sequencing was performed on peripheral blood, taken on day 0 of AZD1222 vaccination. Receptors originate from an adult in good health. Both conserved end residues are part of each CDR3. Each record gives: J gene, clone size, D gene, V gene, CDR3 protein, CDR3 DNA. The D gene is left open where the match is weak. Only some rows state a clone size, as once, few, many or a class for expanded clones.

>TRBJ2-5|NA|TRBD2|TRBV9
CASSVAGGRAEETQYF
TGTGCCAGCAGCGTAGCTGGCGGGAGGGCCGAAGAGACCCAGTACTTC
>TRBJ1-2|NA|NA|TRBV5-1
CASSLDSLSYGYTF
TGCGCCAGCAGCTTGGACAGCCTAAGCTATGGCTACACCTTC
>TRBJ1-3|NA|NA|TRBV9
CASSVSDSGNTIYF
TGTGCCAGCAGCGTTTCAGATTCTGGAAACACCATATATTTT
>TRBJ1-3|NA|NA|TRBV29-1
CSVGTPDSGNTIYF
TGCAGCGTGGGAACGCCTGACTCTGGAAACACCATATATTTT
>TRBJ1-5|NA|NA|TRBV7-8
CASSLGGSGNQPQHF
TGTGCCAGCAGCTTGGGGGGGTCGGGCAATCAGCCCCAGCATTTT
>TRBJ1-2|NA|TRBD1|TRBV11-2
CASSLTNRGQDGYTF
TGTGCCAGCAGCTTGACGAACAGGGGACAAGATGGCTACACCTTC
>TRBJ1-2|NA|TRBD1|TRBV5-1
CASSVGQSNGYTF
TGCGCCAGCAGCGTGGGACAGTCTAATGGCTACACCTTC
>TRBJ1-1|NA|TRBD1|TRBV10-3
CAISAGTGSPEAFF
TGTGCCATCAGTGCAGGGACAGGGTCGCCGGAAGCTTTCTTT
>TRBJ2-1|NA|TRBD2|TRBV7-6
CASSLGITSGRPNEQFF
TGTGCCAGCAGCTTAGGGATAACTAGCGGGAGGCCCAATGAGCAGTTCTTC
>TRBJ2-1|NA|TRBD2|TRBV19
CASSITGTSGRGEQFF
TGTGCCAGTAGCATTACCGGGACTAGCGGGAGGGGTGAGCAGTTCTTC
>TRBJ2-5|NA|TRBD1|TRBV20-1
CSASPTGGSTSEQETQYF
TGCAGTGCTAGTCCGACAGGGGGGTCGACTAGTGAGCAAGAGACCCAGTACTTC
>TRBJ2-2|NA|NA|TRBV7-9
CASSLARQGGGELFF
TGTGCCAGCAGCTTAGCGAGGCAGGGCGGCGGGGAGCTGTTTTTT
>TRBJ2-2|NA|TRBD1|TRBV10-3
CAISTGTGAMNTGELFF
TGTGCCATCAGTACCGGGACAGGCGCGATGAACACCGGGGAGCTGTTTTTT
>TRBJ2-7|NA|NA|TRBV14
CASSQADNRVYEQYF
TGTGCCAGCAGCCAAGCCGACAACAGGGTCTACGAGCAGTACTTC
>TRBJ1-2|NA|TRBD1|TRBV7-2
CASSLATGGGYTF
TGTGCCAGCAGCTTAGCGACAGGGGGCGGCTACACCTTC
>TRBJ1-1|NA|NA|TRBV29-1
CSVAIGGSDTEAFF
TGCAGCGTTGCGATCGGGGGGAGTGACACTGAAGCTTTCTTT
>TRBJ2-2|NA|NA|TRBV7-2
CASSLAGESTGELFF
TGTGCCAGCAGCTTAGCGGGGGAGTCCACCGGGGAGCTGTTTTTT
>TRBJ1-2|NA|NA|TRBV2
CASQDNPGYTF
TGTGCCAGCCAGGACAACCCTGGCTACACCTTC
>TRBJ2-2|NA|NA|TRBV2
CASKQDGYLAGELFF
TGTGCCAGCAAACAAGACGGATACCTCGCCGGGGAGCTGTTTTTT
>TRBJ1-2|NA|TRBD1|TRBV19
CASTLGTGRIGYTF
TGTGCCAGTACCCTGGGGACAGGAAGGATTGGCTACACCTTC
>TRBJ1-4|NA|TRBD1|TRBV30
CAWSVHGDRGFQFEKLFF
TGTGCCTGGAGTGTACACGGGGACAGGGGGTTTCAGTTTGAAAAACTGTTTTTT
>TRBJ1-2|NA|NA|TRBV10-1
CASSANHRYGYTF
TGCGCCAGCAGTGCGAATCACCGCTATGGCTACACCTTC
>TRBJ2-1|NA|TRBD1|TRBV25-1
CASIKPRDRDNEQFF
TGTGCCAGCATCAAACCCCGGGACAGGGACAATGAGCAGTTCTTC
>TRBJ1-1|NA|NA|TRBV6-5
CASGGGTASPEAFF
TGTGCCAGTGGAGGAGGGACGGCGAGCCCTGAAGCTTTCTTT
>TRBJ1-1|NA|NA|TRBV9
CASSASQMNTEAFF
TGTGCCAGCAGCGCCTCCCAAATGAACACTGAAGCTTTCTTT
>TRBJ1-2|NA|NA|TRBV10-3
CAISEGGRAFGYTF
TGTGCCATCAGTGAGGGGGGGCGCGCCTTTGGCTACACCTTC
>TRBJ1-5|NA|NA|TRBV6-1
CASSEATVYSNQPQHF
TGTGCCAGCAGTGAAGCGACCGTTTATAGCAATCAGCCCCAGCATTTT
>TRBJ2-6|once|TRBD2|TRBV5-1
CASSLDNRLATSSGANVLTF
TGCGCCAGCAGCTTGGACAATCGACTAGCGACGAGCTCTGGGGCCAACGTCCTGACTTTC
>TRBJ1-1|NA|NA|TRBV6-2/TRBV6-3
CASSYGGELVTEAFF
TGTGCCAGCAGTTACGGGGGCGAGCTAGTCACTGAAGCTTTCTTT
>TRBJ1-1|many|TRBD1|TRBV19
CASSIGTGADEAFF
TGTGCCAGTAGTATAGGGACAGGGGCTGATGAAGCTTTCTTT
>TRBJ2-1|NA|TRBD2|TRBV6-1
CASSEALLAGVNEQFF
TGTGCCAGCAGTGAAGCCTTACTAGCGGGAGTCAATGAGCAGTTCTTC
>TRBJ2-3|NA|TRBD1|TRBV7-2
CASSLTGTGVDTQYF
TGTGCCAGCAGCTTGACGGGGACAGGGGTGGATACGCAGTATTTT
>TRBJ1-2|NA|TRBD1|TRBV6-2/TRBV6-3
CASSYPQGGLNYGYTF
TGTGCCAGCAGTTACCCGCAGGGGGGCCTTAACTATGGCTACACCTTC
>TRBJ1-4|NA|NA|TRBV30
CAWKGWDEKLFF
TGTGCCTGGAAGGGGTGGGATGAAAAACTGTTTTTT
>TRBJ2-2|once|NA|TRBV7-6
CASSLLSTQEDTGELFF
TGTGCCAGCAGCTTGCTGTCAACCCAGGAGGACACCGGGGAGCTGTTTTTT
>TRBJ2-5|NA|NA|TRBV14
CASSQRKTEIRETQYF
TGTGCCAGCAGCCAACGAAAAACTGAAATAAGAGAGACCCAGTACTTC
>TRBJ2-5|NA|NA|TRBV5-1
CASSRGPNQETQYF
TGCGCCAGCAGCAGGGGACCGAATCAAGAGACCCAGTACTTC
>TRBJ2-1|NA|NA|TRBV10-1
CASSAQERGEQFF
TGCGCCAGCAGTGCCCAGGAGAGGGGTGAGCAGTTCTTC
>TRBJ1-1|NA|NA|TRBV5-6
CASSLAGVGGLTEAFF
TGTGCCAGCAGCTTGGCCGGGGTGGGGGGTCTCACTGAAGCTTTCTTT
>TRBJ1-1|NA|TRBD1|TRBV5-5
CASSLVPLGQVGTEAFF
TGTGCCAGCAGCTTGGTCCCCTTAGGACAGGTAGGGACTGAAGCTTTCTTT
>TRBJ1-5|NA|NA|TRBV27
CASSLRGGGNQPQHF
TGTGCCAGCAGTTTGAGAGGGGGTGGCAATCAGCCCCAGCATTTT
>TRBJ2-3|NA|TRBD2|TRBV5-1
CASSLGGTSGTDTQYF
TGCGCCAGCAGCTTGGGTGGGACTAGCGGCACAGATACGCAGTATTTT
>TRBJ1-6|NA|NA|TRBV7-2
CASSPRGINSPLHF
TGTGCCAGCAGCCCAAGGGGGATTAATTCACCCCTCCACTTT
>TRBJ2-5|NA|NA|TRBV4-1
CASSQDSPSGQETQYF
TGCGCCAGCAGCCAAGATTCCCCGTCAGGGCAAGAGACCCAGTACTTC
>TRBJ1-1|NA|TRBD1|TRBV9
CASSVTGFTEAFF
TGTGCCAGCAGCGTGACAGGGTTCACTGAAGCTTTCTTT
>TRBJ2-1|NA|TRBD2|TRBV5-3
CARSPPRALACPGSYNEQFF
TGTGCCAGAAGCCCCCCCCGGGCACTAGCGTGCCCCGGCTCCTACAATGAGCAGTTCTTC
>TRBJ1-1|NA|NA|TRBV6-5
CASRAYRLNTEAFF
TGTGCCAGCAGAGCCTACCGACTGAACACTGAAGCTTTCTTT
>TRBJ2-4|NA|NA|TRBV6-5
CASSPSQGTKNIQYF
TGTGCCAGCAGCCCATCCCAGGGTACCAAAAACATTCAGTACTTC
>TRBJ2-3|NA|NA|TRBV19
CASSIAGTSIGDTQYF
TGTGCCAGTAGTATAGCCGGGACTTCAATAGGGGATACGCAGTATTTT
>TRBJ1-1|few|NA|TRBV10-3
CAIAQGLNTEAFF
TGTGCCATCGCACAGGGTCTGAACACTGAAGCTTTCTTT
>TRBJ1-1|NA|NA|TRBV30
CAWSVSEVTEAFF
TGTGCCTGGAGTGTGAGTGAGGTCACTGAAGCTTTCTTT
>TRBJ1-2|NA|NA|TRBV3-1/TRBV3-2
CASSQSRDIYGYTF
TGTGCCAGCAGCCAAAGCCGGGACATCTATGGCTACACCTTC
>TRBJ2-3|NA|NA|TRBV28
CASSLNSIRGNASTDTQYF
TGTGCCAGCAGTTTAAATTCGATTCGTGGTAACGCTAGCACAGATACGCAGTATTTT
>TRBJ2-5|NA|TRBD2|TRBV28
CATSGPTSGRTKGKKKVSQETQYF
TGTGCCACCTCTGGCCCGACTAGCGGGAGGACTAAGGGTAAAAAAAAAGTCAGCCAAGAGACCCAGTACTTC
>TRBJ2-7|NA|NA|TRBV7-8
CASSSSSYEQYF
TGTGCCAGCAGCTCCTCTTCCTACGAGCAGTACTTC
>TRBJ2-3|NA|NA|TRBV5-1
CASSLGFTSTDTQYF
TGCGCCAGCAGCTTGGGATTCACTAGCACAGATACGCAGTATTTT
>TRBJ1-5|NA|TRBD1|TRBV20-1
CSASDSDRGNQPQHF
TGCAGTGCTAGTGATTCGGACAGGGGCAATCAGCCCCAGCATTTT